This TCR beta chain appears in the sequencing data of a study of T-cell memory formation after mild COVID-19. Study in general: The two donors had largely donor-specific TCR clusters. Overall study results and limits: The main location of contracting CD4+ clones was CM and EM, and that of contracting CD8+ clones was EMRA.

Of note for this clonotype: Its antigen is not known.

CDR3 length: 16 residues. Germline V lookup: CDR1 SGHTA, CDR2 FQGNSA. Trimming pared 1 base from V and 4 bases from J, leaving 14 bases between. Each CDR3 protein is one row after TCRdb ran MiXCR on the 5' RACE reads. The sample lists more than 450,000 distinct CDR3 sequences, under 20% occurring once. The origin of this receptor is an adult woman who had mild COVID-19 (a few samples of this study predate the infection). Cell type and time point are not known. The chain employs TRBV7-2 and TRBJ2-1; tentative D call: TRBD2 (5 bases). The sequenced sample consisted of PBMCs or a T cell subset sorted from them (not recorded which). The CDR3 sequence is CASSLGARWTYNEQFF. The CDR3 DNA follows: TGTGCCAGCAGCTTAGGAGCTAGGTGGACTTACAATGAGCAGTTCTTC.